This is a list of T cell receptor beta chains from one sample in a study of T cells after yellow fever vaccination. MiXCR, applied by TCRdb to the 5' RACE reads, yields one record per CDR3 protein. The table records some 400,000 distinct CDR3 sequences, under 20% of them present only once. The sequenced sample was PBMCs, obtained before the yellow fever booster vaccination. The source is a man aged 18 to 29 who received the YFV17D yellow fever vaccine. Both conserved end residues are part of each CDR3. D genes are given only for firm matches.

>TRBV19|TRBJ2-6|.
CASSLEGANVLTF
>TRBV24-1|TRBJ2-2|TRBD1
CATSDHRTGHTGELFF
>TRBV7-9|TRBJ2-1|TRBD1
CASSPRTGADEQFF
>TRBV4-1|TRBJ2-1|TRBD2
CASSQDGGSAGNEQFF
>TRBV6-2/TRBV6-3|TRBJ2-3|.
CASSYGAYTDTQYF
>TRBV12-3/TRBV12-4|TRBJ1-5|TRBD1
CASSRGQGWQPQHF
>TRBV19|TRBJ2-4|.
CASTRAGENIQYF
>TRBV7-2|TRBJ1-1|.
CASSSLGWNTEAFF
>TRBV14|TRBJ1-2|TRBD1
CASSRDRARGYTF
>TRBV9|TRBJ2-1|.
CASSGSGSYNEQFF
>TRBV4-1|TRBJ2-5|.
CASSQDHERQETQYF
>TRBV7-2|TRBJ2-4|TRBD1
CASSQQGYGNIQYF
>TRBV27|TRBJ2-5|TRBD2
CASKTPGGAQETQYF
>TRBV19|TRBJ1-2|.
CASSIDRDFGYTF
>TRBV4-1|TRBJ2-1|TRBD1
CASSTRDRHNEQFF
>TRBV10-3|TRBJ2-4|.
CAISEDLAKNIQYF
>TRBV27|TRBJ2-2|.
CASGLPAGELFF
>TRBV20-1|TRBJ2-5|TRBD2
CSARDHLADFLTQYF
>TRBV4-2|TRBJ2-1|.
CASSQEGAGWNEQFF
>TRBV29-1|TRBJ1-2|.
CSVELAGRVYGYTF
>TRBV6-4|TRBJ1-5|.
CASSYDGNQPQHF
>TRBV7-9|TRBJ2-1|.
CASSSSPRVHEQFF
>TRBV12-3/TRBV12-4|TRBJ2-1|.
CASSLLRRGRNEQFF